These T cell receptor beta chains were read from a single sample in a study of T-cell reconstitution after alpha-beta-depleted transplantation in children. TCRdb re-derived calls from the PCR reads in MiXCR, one entry per CDR3 protein. This table has approximately 650,000 distinct CDR3 sequences, about an eighth appearing once. The sample consisted of PBMCs, taken before TCRalphabeta/CD19-depleted stem cell transplant. These TCRs come from a girl aged 2-10 years with congenital amegakaryocytic thrombocytopenia, due to receive a stem cell transplant. CDR3s include the opening cysteine and the closing phenylalanine or tryptophan. A D gene is named only where the DNA matches it firmly. A clone size is listed for some rows: how often the clone was seen (once, few, many), or a class if it is expanded.

d_call	clone_size	v_call	j_call	cdr3_aa	cdr3_nt
-	many	TRBV5-5	TRBJ2-7	CASSSPYNRDEQYF	TGTGCCAGCAGCTCACCGTACAACCGAGACGAGCAGTACTTC
TRBD1	few	TRBV5-1	TRBJ2-7	CASSTLTGEVYEQYF	TGCGCCAGCAGCACCCTGACAGGGGAGGTCTACGAGCAGTACTTC
TRBD1	-	TRBV20-1	TRBJ2-1	CSAREGRTGSYNEQFF	TGCAGTGCTAGAGAGGGGCGGACAGGGTCCTACAATGAGCAGTTCTTC
TRBD2	many	TRBV29-1	TRBJ2-5	CSVEGGQREGFETQYF	TGCAGCGTTGAAGGGGGACAGCGGGAGGGTTTTGAGACCCAGTACTTC
-	-	TRBV5-6	TRBJ2-3	CASSFFSPDTQYF	TGTGCCAGCAGCTTCTTTTCTCCAGATACGCAGTATTTT
-	many	TRBV20-1	TRBJ1-5	CSASWGQDQPQHF	TGCAGTGCTAGTTGGGGGCAGGATCAGCCCCAGCATTTT
TRBD1	-	TRBV19	TRBJ2-7	CASSIGQGWEQYF	TGTGCCAGTAGTATCGGACAGGGTTGGGAGCAGTACTTC
-	few	TRBV20-1	TRBJ2-1	CSARRFRNNEQFF	TGCAGTGCTAGGCGATTCCGAAACAATGAGCAGTTCTTC
TRBD1	many	TRBV10-3	TRBJ2-7	CAISASTGAQGNEQYF	TGTGCCATCAGTGCCAGCACAGGGGCACAGGGCAACGAGCAGTACTTC
TRBD1	-	TRBV29-1	TRBJ1-3	CSVAPTGAGNTIYF	TGCAGCGTTGCTCCGACAGGGGCTGGAAACACCATATATTTT
-	-	TRBV12-3/TRBV12-4	TRBJ2-3	CASSFVEGHLDTQYF	TGTGCCAGCAGTTTCGTTGAGGGGCACCTAGATACGCAGTATTTT
-	-	TRBV15	TRBJ2-3	CATSRNLADTQYF	TGTGCCACCAGCCGAAACCTAGCAGATACGCAGTATTTT
TRBD2	-	TRBV19	TRBJ2-1	CASSIVGLAGYNEQFF	TGTGCCAGTAGTATAGTGGGACTAGCGGGATACAATGAGCAGTTCTTC
TRBD2	many	TRBV6-5	TRBJ2-7	CASSYSTSAEQYF	TGTGCCAGCAGTTACTCCACTAGCGCCGAGCAGTACTTC
-	few	TRBV3-1	TRBJ2-7	CASSQFEYRRSSYEQYF	TGTGCCAGCAGCCAATTTGAGTACCGCAGGAGCTCCTACGAGCAGTACTTC
-	-	TRBV5-1	TRBJ2-7	CASSFGDLEQYF	TGCGCCAGCAGCTTCGGGGATCTCGAGCAGTACTTC
-	few	TRBV29-1	TRBJ1-2	CSAEHRGEGYTF	TGCAGCGCTGAACACCGGGGCGAGGGCTACACCTTC
-	-	TRBV11-2	TRBJ2-1	CASSNPGWGRLNEQFF	TGTGCCAGCAGCAATCCCGGCTGGGGGCGCCTCAATGAGCAGTTCTTC
TRBD2	-	TRBV28	TRBJ2-3	CASRTRTSGRNPSLTDTQYF	TGTGCCAGCAGGACCCGGACTAGCGGGAGGAACCCATCGTTAACAGATACGCAGTATTTT
-	many	TRBV25-1	TRBJ1-1	CASGVGTEAFF	TGTGCCAGCGGAGTAGGGACTGAAGCTTTCTTT
TRBD2	few	TRBV5-1	TRBJ2-7	CASSLSESGSYEQYF	TGCGCCAGCAGCTTGTCGGAGAGCGGGAGTTACGAGCAGTACTTC
-	few	TRBV24-1	TRBJ2-1	CATSDFGEQFF	TGTGCCACCAGTGATTTTGGTGAGCAGTTCTTC
-	many	TRBV5-1	TRBJ2-2	CASSLATDGELFF	TGCGCCAGCAGCTTGGCGACAGACGGGGAGCTGTTTTTT
TRBD1	few	TRBV7-9	TRBJ2-7	CASSPRTGSPYEQYF	TGTGCCAGCAGCCCCCGGACAGGGAGCCCCTACGAGCAGTACTTC
TRBD2	-	TRBV20-1	TRBJ2-1	CSADPELAGYNDQFF	TGCAGTGCGGATCCGGAACTAGCGGGGTACAATGATCAGTTCTTC
-	few	TRBV18	TRBJ2-7	CASSPPDGPEQYF	TGTGCCAGCTCACCACCGGACGGCCCCGAGCAGTACTTC
TRBD2	many	TRBV29-1	TRBJ2-7	CSVAGGLAGDYEQYF	TGCAGCGTTGCGGGAGGACTAGCGGGAGACTACGAGCAGTACTTC
TRBD2	many	TRBV5-4	TRBJ2-7	CASSSASGSSYEQYF	TGTGCCAGCAGCAGCGCTAGCGGGAGTTCCTACGAGCAGTACTTC
-	many	TRBV7-9	TRBJ2-7	CASSYAPVTYEQYF	TGTGCCAGCAGCTACGCTCCTGTTACCTACGAGCAGTACTTC
-	-	TRBV18	TRBJ1-2	CASSPAGQSNYGYTF	TGTGCCAGCTCACCGGCGGGACAATCAAACTATGGCTACACCTTC
TRBD2	many	TRBV10-3	TRBJ2-2	CAIMIRGDRGTGELFF	TGTGCCATCATGATACGGGGGGACCGGGGAACCGGGGAGCTGTTTTTT
TRBD2	few	TRBV24-1	TRBJ2-1	CATSGAGGDNEQFF	TGTGCCACCAGTGGAGCGGGAGGGGACAATGAGCAGTTCTTC
-	-	TRBV29-1	TRBJ2-3	CSSFRDTQYF	TGCAGCTCATTCAGAGATACGCAGTATTTT
-	few	TRBV20-1	TRBJ2-5	CSATWTDQETQYF	TGCAGTGCTACTTGGACAGATCAAGAGACCCAGTACTTC
-	few	TRBV5-6	TRBJ2-7	CASTLSGYEQYF	TGTGCCAGCACCCTATCGGGTTACGAGCAGTACTTC
-	many	TRBV20-1	TRBJ2-1	CSPFWVKSNEQFF	TGCAGCCCTTTTTGGGTCAAGTCAAATGAGCAGTTCTTC
TRBD2	few	TRBV20-1	TRBJ2-2	CSARIAGGRTGELFF	TGCAGTGCTAGAATAGCGGGAGGGAGGACCGGGGAGCTGTTTTTT
-	-	TRBV20-1	TRBJ2-7	CSARGLYRGPQFTYEQYF	TGCAGTGCTAGGGGTTTGTATCGAGGGCCCCAATTTACCTACGAGCAGTACTTC
TRBD1	-	TRBV28	TRBJ1-1	CASSILQGNTEASF	TGTGCCAGCAGTATCCTACAGGGGAACACTGAAGCTTCCTTT
-	many	TRBV6-1	TRBJ2-3	CASSGAYPEGDTQYF	TGTGCCAGCAGCGGAGCCTACCCAGAGGGAGATACGCAGTATTTT
-	many	TRBV5-4	TRBJ1-2	CASRRVATYGYTF	TGTGCCAGCAGGAGAGTCGCCACCTATGGCTACACCTTC
-	few	TRBV12-3/TRBV12-4	TRBJ2-1	CASSLPAVDEQFF	TGTGCCAGCAGTTTACCTGCCGTCGATGAGCAGTTCTTC
-	many	TRBV20-1	TRBJ2-1	CSAREGPRDNEQFF	TGCAGTGCTAGAGAAGGGCCGAGGGACAATGAGCAGTTCTTC
TRBD2	few	TRBV20-1	TRBJ2-3	CSARVPLLAGAADTQYF	TGCAGTGCTAGAGTCCCTCTACTAGCGGGAGCTGCAGATACGCAGTATTTT
-	-	TRBV18	TRBJ2-7	CASSPVRKGRHEQYF	TGTGCCAGCTCACCAGTACGGAAAGGGCGCCACGAGCAGTACTTC
-	many	TRBV4-2	TRBJ1-5	CASSQGEGNQPQHF	TGTGCCAGCAGCCAAGGTGAAGGGAATCAGCCCCAGCATTTT
-	few	TRBV7-8	TRBJ2-6	CASFKGRFFSGANVLTF	TGTGCCAGCTTTAAGGGCAGGTTCTTCTCTGGGGCCAACGTCCTGACTTTC
-	-	TRBV7-9	TRBJ2-1	CASSLGGMGYNEQFF	TGTGCCAGCAGCTTAGGGGGAATGGGCTACAATGAGCAGTTCTTC
TRBD2	many	TRBV7-9	TRBJ2-1	CASLGLDNEQFF	TGTGCCAGCTTGGGACTAGACAATGAGCAGTTCTTC
-	many	TRBV20-1	TRBJ2-1	CSASLDSSYNEQFF	TGCAGTGCTAGTCTGGATAGCTCCTACAATGAGCAGTTCTTC
-	many	TRBV5-5	TRBJ1-5	CASSLDAGGQPQHF	TGTGCCAGCAGCTTGGACGCCGGAGGGCAGCCCCAGCATTTT
-	-	TRBV18	TRBJ2-7	CASSGTSTYEQYF	TGTGCCAGCTCAGGGACAAGCACCTACGAGCAGTACTTC
TRBD1	many	TRBV12-3/TRBV12-4	TRBJ2-7	CASSLRTGTAHYEQYF	TGTGCCAGCAGTCTCAGGACCGGGACAGCACACTACGAGCAGTACTTC
-	-	TRBV5-1	TRBJ1-6	CASSLSRDSPLHF	TGCGCCAGCAGCTTGTCGCGGGATTCACCCCTCCACTTT
TRBD2	-	TRBV3-1	TRBJ2-5	CASSQVLAATETQYF	TGTGCCAGCAGCCAAGTGCTAGCGGCCACAGAGACCCAGTACTTC
TRBD2	many	TRBV7-6	TRBJ2-1	CASSSVSGRVLINEQFF	TGTGCCAGCAGCTCCGTTAGCGGGAGAGTTTTAATAAATGAGCAGTTCTTC
-	few	TRBV6-1	TRBJ2-1	CASSEDGSRSYNEQFF	TGTGCCAGCAGTGAAGACGGGAGTAGATCCTACAATGAGCAGTTCTTC
-	many	TRBV7-9	TRBJ1-1	CASSGVFMNTEAFF	TGTGCCAGCAGCGGGGTTTTTATGAACACTGAAGCTTTCTTT
TRBD1	few	TRBV5-1	TRBJ2-1	CASSSIGQGSEQFF	TGCGCCAGCAGCTCGATCGGACAGGGGAGTGAGCAGTTCTTC